Listed here is a single T cell receptor beta chain. Its antigen is not identified. The sample belongs to a study of T cell responses to AZD1222 COVID-19 vaccine. Study-wide findings and caveats: Clonal diversity was possibly underestimated, and white British individuals and females predominated among donors. An increase in Spike-specific TCR breadth and depth was observed after two AZD1222 doses. Baseline antibody screening turned up just five to seven seropositive AZD1222 recipients. No repertoire was sampled before or during the peak T cell response, only after it.

The germline V and J ends were trimmed by 5 bases and 6 bases, with 19 bases remaining between them. This CDR3 region has 15 residues. The germline gives CDR1 KGHSH, CDR2 LQKENI. Only in-frame clones appear in the TCRdb table, and some are missing; sequencing was by immunoSEQ multiplex PCR. The repertoire has 150,000 to 200,000 clones, 85% to 90% of them found once; the top ten carry around 6.9%. Sequenced material: peripheral blood, taken on day 0 of AZD1222 vaccination. This chain joins TRBV18 and TRBJ1-2; perhaps TRBD1 as D (6 bases). The clonotype comes from an adult in good health. The CDR3 here is CASSSGHPEADGYTF. The CDR3 nucleotides are TGTGCCAGCTCATCGGGACACCCGGAGGCTGATGGCTACACCTTC.